The present T cell receptor beta chain was sequenced within a study of blood T cell repertoires in COVID-19. Study-wide background: Researchers got acute and convalescent COVID-19 samples from the United States, Italy and Spain. Sources were T cells, B-cell-depleted T cells, or PBMCs; the material itself was cDNA or gDNA.

As processed by the authors: Estimated nucleated cell counts came from reference gene primer amplification. Assay: immunoSEQ multiplex PCR; the TCRdb copy retains only in-frame clones and omits some. From that table come the V and J calls and clone size; the DNA was used to work out D and trimming. The table shows 150,000 to 170,000 clones, with around 78% occurring only once. V was clipped by 3 bases and J by 5 bases, with 10 bases between them. Germline lookup yields CDR1 SGHNT and CDR2 YENEEA. CDR3 size: 13 residues. Sample: peripheral blood. This clonotype was obtained from a man older than 75 with acute or convalescent COVID-19. The rearrangement uses TRBV11-3 and TRBJ1-1; TRBD1 might be the D (5 bases). CDR3 in amino acids: CASSFGGTTEAFF. The CDR3 DNA reads TGTGCCAGCAGCTTCGGGGGGACGACTGAAGCTTTCTTT.